One sample yielded the 5 T cell receptor beta chains listed below, sequenced in a study of human T cells and chemical hapten exposure (dated by TCRdb to the early 2020s). Interpreted using the paper, the time point label stands for: pre-sensitization, week 0. In the paper's terms, the treatment or condition label means: therapeutic diphenylcyclopropenone sensitization with weekly scalp DPC. The library came from RACE. TCRdb records NextSeq 500 as the sequencer. TCRdb cleaned the public reads at Q25 with fastp, built clones with MiXCR and kept in-frame beta chains. CDR3 protein duplicates are merged, each entry listing the most common genes and DNA. This sample comprises over 300,000 distinct CDR3 sequences, approximately 5% of them detected only once. The top ten constitute approximately 2.8% of the sample. The material was whole blood, obtained in connection with sensitization to the hapten diphenylcyclopropenone (DPC). The receptors were sampled from a woman in her forties or fifties with alopecia areata. Some clones in this sample may be carry-over from other donors' samples.

This clonotype was detected a few times. The genes are TRBV9 and TRBJ2-1; D is possibly TRBD1 or TRBD2 (5 bases each). The CDR3 is 13 amino acids. Trimming removed 5 bases at V and 10 bases at J, with 16 bases between. Germline V gene lookup returns CDR1 SGDLS and CDR2 YYNGEE. CDR3 sequence reads: CASSIRDPSEQFF. CDR3 nucleotides: TGTGCCAGCAGTATCCGGGACCCAAGCGAGCAGTTCTTC. Drawing the rest from reference TRBV9 and TRBJ2-1, the complete variable domain is DSGVTQTPKHLITATGQRVTLRCSPRSGDLSVYWYQQSLDQGLQFLIQYYNGEERAKGNILERFSAQQFPDLHSELNLSSLELGDSALYFCASSIRDPSEQFFGPGTRLTVL.

A few counts support this clonotype. The V gene is TRBV6-5, the J gene TRBJ1-5, with TRBD1 matching over 9 bases. V lost 6 bases, J lost 5 bases, and 8 bases stayed unmatched. Per germline, CDR1 MNHEY and CDR2 SVGAGI. CDR3 length: 15 residues. The CDR3 nucleotides are TGTGCCAGCAGCCCGGACAGGGGAAGGGATCAGCCCCAGCATTTT. Its protein product is CASSPDRGRDQPQHF.

Remarks on this clonotype: This may be a read error, as it is one base from a much larger clone. The final CDR3 position lacks the conserved phenylalanine or tryptophan, pointing to a likely read error. The chain has TRBV29-1 and TRBJ2-7; D not certain. The V gene's germline CDR1 is SQVTM and CDR2 ANQGSEA. Trimming left V 0 bases short and J 3 bases short, with 9 bases between. The CDR3 runs 13 residues. The CDR3 reads CSVEESGDYEQYL. CDR3 DNA sequence: TGCAGCGTTGAAGAATCTGGGGACTACGAGCAGTACCTC.

This sequence joins TRBV2 and TRBJ2-1, with TRBD1 matching 10 bases. V lost 7 bases to trimming and J lost 1 base; unmatched junction nucleotides: 4. CDR3 size: 15 residues. Germline CDR1 SNHLY, CDR2 FYNNEI. CDR3 in DNA: TGTGCCAGCAACCCGGGACAGGGGTCCTACAATGAGCAGTTCTTC. It codes for CASNPGQGSYNEQFF.

This chain uses TRBV5-1 with TRBJ2-1; the match to TRBD2 covers 13 bases. Looked up from germline, CDR1 is SGHRS and CDR2 is YFSETQ. Trimming took 4 bases from V and 9 from J; bases not matched to a gene: 10. The CDR3 spans 16 residues. The CDR3 DNA is TGCGCCAGCAGCCAGACTAGCGGGGGGCCCAGTGGTGAGCAGTTCTTC. It yields the protein CASSQTSGGPSGEQFF.